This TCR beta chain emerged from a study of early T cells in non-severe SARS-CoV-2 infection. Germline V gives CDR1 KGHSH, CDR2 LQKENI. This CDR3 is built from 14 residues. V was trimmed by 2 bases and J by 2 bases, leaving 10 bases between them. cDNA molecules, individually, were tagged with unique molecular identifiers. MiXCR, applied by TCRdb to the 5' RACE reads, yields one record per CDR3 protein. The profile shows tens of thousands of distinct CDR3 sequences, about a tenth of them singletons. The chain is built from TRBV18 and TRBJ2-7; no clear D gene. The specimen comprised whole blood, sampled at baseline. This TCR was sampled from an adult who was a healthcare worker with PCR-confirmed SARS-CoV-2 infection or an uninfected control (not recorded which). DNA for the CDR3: TGTGCCAGCTCACCAAGAGAGGTTCCCTACGAGCAGTACTTC. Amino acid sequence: CASSPREVPYEQYF.